This record concerns one TCR beta chain sequence. What it binds is not known. These data originate in a study of tumor-infiltrating lymphocytes in localized non-small cell lung cancer. V lost 3 bases to trimming and J lost 5 bases; unmatched junction nucleotides: 4. The CDR3 is 14 amino acids. Germline V CDR1 and CDR2: SGHAT, FQNNGV. Findings and caveats of the study: T-cell fraction did not differ between immunotypes IM1 and IM2.

The protocol was immunoSEQ multiplex PCR, while the TCRdb copy is restricted to in-frame clones and leaves out a portion. The sample lists roughly 25,000 clones; less than 70% were seen once. What was sequenced was lung tumor tissue. V and J are TRBV11-2 and TRBJ2-5, with 9 bases fitting TRBD2. The clonotype was recovered from a human donor with non-small cell lung cancer. The CDR3 bases are TGTGCCAGCAGCTTTTTCGCGGGAGGGGAGACCCAGTACTTC. Translating gives CASSFFAGGETQYF.